One and the same sample provided the 12 T cell receptor beta chains below, sequenced in a study of technical replicates of blood from several donors. Assay: immunoSEQ multiplex PCR; the TCRdb copy retains only in-frame clones and omits some. The table includes under 85,000 clones, around 97% detected once. The sequenced sample was T cells isolated from PBMCs. These receptors all come from a human donor in good health.

The V and J genes are TRBV5-4 and TRBJ2-5; 10 positions match TRBD2. The CDR3 has 17 residues. The germline CDR1 and CDR2 sequences are SGHNT and YYREEE (reference sequence). Trimming removed 1 base from V and 1 base from J; junction bases left unmatched: 7. The CDR3 sequence is CASSLNPTSGIQETQYF. The CDR3 DNA reads TGTGCCAGCAGCTTGAACCCTACTAGCGGGATCCAAGAGACCCAGTACTTC.

The rearrangement links TRBV6-1 to TRBJ2-7; D is ambiguous. Trimming left V 1 base short and J 0 bases short, with 7 bases between. The CDR3 totals 14 residues. From germline, CDR1 is MNHNS and CDR2 SASEGT. The CDR3 DNA reads TGTGCCAGCAGTGAAGAGCGTAGCTCCTACGAGCAGTACTTC. It codes for CASSEERSSYEQYF.

The V and J genes are TRBV6-1 and TRBJ2-3; 15 positions agree with TRBD2. Germline V gene lookup returns CDR1 MNHNS and CDR2 SASEGT. V lost 3 bases to trimming and J lost 0 bases; unmatched junction nucleotides: 7. This CDR3 contains 19 residues. DNA of the CDR3: TGTGCCAGCAGTGACACTGGGACTAGCGGGAGGTCTAGCACAGATACGCAGTATTTT. Translating gives CASSDTGTSGRSSTDTQYF.

The chain couples TRBV28 to TRBJ2-1; the D gene is possibly TRBD2 (6 bases). The CDR3 consists of 16 residues. Trimming stripped 6 bases from V and 6 bases from J, with 21 bases between. CDR1 is MDHEN, CDR2 SYDVKM, per germline. CDR3 sequence reads: CASSPRGSSGTNEQFF. The CDR3 DNA is TGTGCCAGCAGCCCTAGAGGAAGTAGCGGAACCAATGAGCAGTTCTTC.

V gene TRBV6-5 combines with J gene TRBJ2-4; 11 bases align to TRBD2. V lost 6 bases, J lost 0 bases, and 1 base stayed unmatched. Per germline, CDR1 MNHEY and CDR2 SVGAGI. The CDR3 loop spans 15 amino acids. This chain's CDR3 is CASRGLAEAKNIQYF. The CDR3 coding sequence is TGTGCCAGCAGGGGACTAGCGGAAGCCAAAAACATTCAGTACTTC.

Only one count was recorded for this clone. The chain is built from TRBV2 and TRBJ2-3, with TRBD2 as a possible D gene (5 bases). Trimming shortened V by 7 bases and J by 1 base, and 12 bases separated the two germline ends. Germline assignment: CDR1 SNHLY and CDR2 FYNNEI. The CDR3 spans 14 residues. CDR3 region: CASMAGRGTDTQYF. The DNA for the CDR3 is TGTGCCAGCATGGCGGGCCGGGGCACAGATACGCAGTATTTT.

Only one count was recorded for this clone. The V gene is TRBV13, the J gene TRBJ2-7; possibly TRBD1 for D (6 bases). CDR3 length: 15 residues. V lost 5 bases, J lost 0 bases, and 14 bases lay in between. Per the germline V gene, CDR1 is PRHDT and CDR2 is FYEKMQ (reference sequence). The CDR3 loop is CASSPRDTYSYEQYF. DNA for the CDR3: TGTGCCAGCAGCCCTCGGGACACCTACTCCTACGAGCAGTACTTC.

The chain uses TRBV11-3 and TRBJ1-4, with D maybe TRBD1 (6 bases). The CDR3 contains 15 residues. CDR1 SGHNT and CDR2 YENEEA come from the germline V gene. V dropped 2 bases and J dropped 0 bases, with 7 bases sitting between them. The CDR3 nucleotides are TGTGCCAGCAGCTTATCAGGGGCAACTAATGAAAAACTGTTTTTT. Its translation: CASSLSGATNEKLFF.

The CDR3 DNA is TGTGCCAGCAGTTCAAACAGCGGAGCCTACGAGCAGTACTTC. The encoded protein is CASSSNSGAYEQYF. V and J are TRBV6-5 and TRBJ2-7; possibly TRBD2 for D (5 bases). CDR1 is MNHEY, CDR2 SVGAGI, per germline. The CDR3 is made up of 14 amino acids. V shed 4 bases and J shed 2 bases, with 12 bases lying between them.

The rearrangement links TRBV5-4 to TRBJ2-7; 10 nucleotides agree with TRBD2. Germline CDR1 is SGHNT and CDR2 is YYREEE (reference sequence). This CDR3 contains 14 residues. V was clipped by 3 bases and J by 6 bases; unmatched bases: 6. CDR3 protein: CASSSSGRAGEQYF. CDR3 bases: TGTGCCAGCAGCTCCAGCGGGAGGGCGGGCGAGCAGTACTTC. The entire variable domain, with the rest obtained from reference TRBV5-4 and TRBJ2-7, is as follows: ETGVTQSPTHLIKTRGQQVTLRCSSQSGHNTVSWYQQALGQGPQFIFQYYREEENGRGNFPPRFSGLQFPNYSSELNVNALELDDSALYLCASSSSGRAGEQYFGPGTRLTVT.

The chain carries TRBV19 and TRBJ1-3, with D perhaps matching TRBD1 (5 bases). Per the germline V gene, CDR1 is LNHDA and CDR2 is SQIVND (reference sequence). This CDR3 has 16 amino acids. V was cut by 5 bases and J by 4 bases, with 18 bases left in between. CDR3 residues: CASSSLWAGRGNTIYF. DNA of the CDR3: TGTGCCAGTAGTTCCCTTTGGGCAGGGAGGGGAAACACCATATATTTT.

This sequence joins TRBV6-5 and TRBJ1-1; weak D call: TRBD1 (6 bases). Germline CDR1 MNHEY, CDR2 SVGAGI. The ends were cut back, 2 bases at V and 4 bases at J, with 11 bases in the middle. CDR3 length: 14 amino acids. The CDR3 region is CASSYNRAGTEAFF. CDR3 nucleotides: TGTGCCAGCAGTTACAACAGGGCGGGCACTGAAGCTTTCTTT.